The rows below give T cell receptor beta chains drawn from one sample of a study of T cell repertoires in cytomegalovirus infection. TCRdb re-called the reads with MiXCR, one entry per CDR3 protein. This sample has 450,000 to 600,000 distinct CDR3 sequences, with 33% found just once. No antigen has been identified for these receptors. This sample comprised cultured PBMCs, obtained from culture after CMV antigen stimulation. These TCRs come from a human donor in good health (CMV status not recorded). Some clones in this sample may be carry-over from other donors' samples. Each CDR3 is given with its conserved first and last residue. The D gene is left open where the match is weak. Clone size is given for some rows only: seen once, a few or many times, or a class if the clone is expanded.

cdr3_nt: TGTGCCAGCCGCCCGGGACACGAAGGGTCCAATTCACCCCTCCACTTT
cdr3_aa: CASRPGHEGSNSPLHF
j_call: TRBJ1-6
d_call: NA
clone_size: NA
v_call: TRBV2

cdr3_nt: TGTGCCAGCAGTGAGTCAGGGGTGTTCACCTACGAGCAGTACTTC
cdr3_aa: CASSESGVFTYEQYF
j_call: TRBJ2-7
d_call: NA
clone_size: few
v_call: TRBV6-1

cdr3_nt: TGTGCCAGCAGTCTCGACAGAGGGGACACAGATACGCAGTATTTT
cdr3_aa: CASSLDRGDTDTQYF
j_call: TRBJ2-3
d_call: NA
clone_size: NA
v_call: TRBV6-5

cdr3_nt: TGTGCCAGCAGCGTAGCTACTGCTAGCGGGAACTCCTACAATGAGCAGTTCTTC
cdr3_aa: CASSVATASGNSYNEQFF
j_call: TRBJ2-1
d_call: TRBD2
clone_size: NA
v_call: TRBV9

cdr3_nt: TGTGCCAGCAGCTTAGGCTCACTCGCAGGAAACCAAGAGACCCAGTACTTC
cdr3_aa: CASSLGSLAGNQETQYF
j_call: TRBJ2-5
d_call: NA
clone_size: NA
v_call: TRBV11-3

cdr3_nt: TGTGCCAGCAGTTTGTATCCTAGCGGGAGCTACAATGAGCAGTTCTTC
cdr3_aa: CASSLYPSGSYNEQFF
j_call: TRBJ2-1
d_call: TRBD2
clone_size: NA
v_call: TRBV28

cdr3_nt: TGTGCCAGCAGCTTAAGCGGCTGGGAGACCCAGTACTTC
cdr3_aa: CASSLSGWETQYF
j_call: TRBJ2-5
d_call: NA
clone_size: few
v_call: TRBV7-2

cdr3_nt: TGTGCCAGCAGCCCTGGGGACAGGATAAACTCCTACAATGAGCAGTTCTTC
cdr3_aa: CASSPGDRINSYNEQFF
j_call: TRBJ2-1
d_call: TRBD1
clone_size: NA
v_call: TRBV11-3

cdr3_nt: TGTGCCAGCAGCCCCATGAGGTTGGGTGACTACACCTTC
cdr3_aa: CASSPMRLGDYTF
j_call: TRBJ1-2
d_call: NA
clone_size: NA
v_call: TRBV7-2

cdr3_nt: TGTGCCAGCTCACCACTCGGGACAGGGAAAAACGAGCAGTACTTC
cdr3_aa: CASSPLGTGKNEQYF
j_call: TRBJ2-7
d_call: TRBD1
clone_size: few
v_call: TRBV18

cdr3_nt: TGTGCCAGCAGCTTAGAACCGGGAGCGGGAACCGGGGAGCTGTTTTTT
cdr3_aa: CASSLEPGAGTGELFF
j_call: TRBJ2-2
d_call: TRBD2
clone_size: many
v_call: TRBV7-2

cdr3_nt: TGTGCCAGCGGGATACAGGGGCTCTATGGCTACACCTTC
cdr3_aa: CASGIQGLYGYTF
j_call: TRBJ1-2
d_call: TRBD1
clone_size: few
v_call: TRBV11-2

cdr3_nt: TGTGCCAGCACGGTATTCGAGGGTACTGAAGCTTTCTTT
cdr3_aa: CASTVFEGTEAFF
j_call: TRBJ1-1
d_call: NA
clone_size: NA
v_call: TRBV2

cdr3_nt: TGTGCCAGCAGCTTGACAGGGAGGAACGGCTACACCTTC
cdr3_aa: CASSLTGRNGYTF
j_call: TRBJ1-2
d_call: TRBD1
clone_size: NA
v_call: TRBV27

cdr3_nt: TGTGCTAGTGGTTTGCTACAGGGTAGCAATCAGCCCCAGCATTTT
cdr3_aa: CASGLLQGSNQPQHF
j_call: TRBJ1-5
d_call: NA
clone_size: few
v_call: TRBV12-5

cdr3_nt: TGTGCCAGCAGCCTGACCTGGATGGCTCAAGAGACCCAGTACTTC
cdr3_aa: CASSLTWMAQETQYF
j_call: TRBJ2-5
d_call: NA
clone_size: many
v_call: TRBV7-2

cdr3_nt: TGTGCCAGCAAAGTGGACAGGCTGTCCTACGAGCAGTACTTC
cdr3_aa: CASKVDRLSYEQYF
j_call: TRBJ2-7
d_call: TRBD1
clone_size: many
v_call: TRBV6-2/TRBV6-3

cdr3_nt: TGTGCCAGCAGTTACTCGATTACACAGGGGAGGGAGACCCAGTACTTC
cdr3_aa: CASSYSITQGRETQYF
j_call: TRBJ2-5
d_call: NA
clone_size: few
v_call: TRBV6-5

cdr3_nt: TGTGCCAGCAGCCCAAAGACTAGCTCCGGAGAGACCCAGTACTTC
cdr3_aa: CASSPKTSSGETQYF
j_call: TRBJ2-5
d_call: TRBD2
clone_size: NA
v_call: TRBV11-3

cdr3_nt: TGCGCCAGCAGCCAGGACCGACTTCACAATGAGCAGTTCTTC
cdr3_aa: CASSQDRLHNEQFF
j_call: TRBJ2-1
d_call: NA
clone_size: NA
v_call: TRBV4-3

cdr3_nt: TGTGCCAGCAGCCAAGCCTACGAAAACAATGAGCAGTTCTTC
cdr3_aa: CASSQAYENNEQFF
j_call: TRBJ2-1
d_call: NA
clone_size: NA
v_call: TRBV7-6

cdr3_nt: TGTGCCAGCAGCACCGTGCTCCTGGCAGATACGCAGTATTTT
cdr3_aa: CASSTVLLADTQYF
j_call: TRBJ2-3
d_call: NA
clone_size: NA
v_call: TRBV7-8

cdr3_nt: TGTGCCAGCAGCTTGTCCAAAACAGGGATCTTCGACACTGAAGCTTTCTTT
cdr3_aa: CASSLSKTGIFDTEAFF
j_call: TRBJ1-1
d_call: NA
clone_size: NA
v_call: TRBV7-2